The rows below give T cell receptor beta chains drawn from one sample of a study of OX40 agonist ivuxolimab in advanced cancers. The repertoire was sequenced with immunoSEQ multiplex PCR; TCRdb's copy has only in-frame clones and lacks some. Of tens of thousands of clones listed, 70% to 90% were seen once; the top ten hold roughly 0.99%. Sequenced here: CD4+ or CD8+ T cells sorted from blood, sampled in a trial of the OX40 agonist ivuxolimab. Receptors originate from an adult with an advanced solid tumor such as melanoma, head and neck, liver or kidney cancer. The CDR3 runs from the conserved cysteine through the conserved F or W. D genes are given only for firm matches. Not all rows give a size; the values are once, few, many and, for expanded clones, a class.

>TRBV27|TRBD2|once|TRBJ2-1
CASSASGRIVGGQFF
TGTGCCAGCAGTGCTAGCGGGAGGATAGTTGGTGGGCAGTTCTTC
>TRBV5-1|TRBD1|once|TRBJ1-1
CASGDSANTEAFF
TGCGCCAGCGGGGACAGTGCGAACACTGAAGCTTTCTTT
>TRBV28|TRBD2|NA|TRBJ2-5
CASSHPRTSGQETQYF
TGTGCCAGCAGCCACCCCCGGACTAGCGGGCAAGAGACCCAGTACTTC
>TRBV7-9|NA|NA|TRBJ2-7
CASSLTYEQYF
TGTGCCAGCAGCCTAACGTACGAGCAGTACTTC
>TRBV27|TRBD2|NA|TRBJ2-1
CASSPLPGLAGGGSYNEQFF
TGTGCCAGCAGTCCTCTCCCGGGACTAGCGGGAGGGGGCTCCTACAATGAGCAGTTCTTC
>TRBV28|TRBD1|NA|TRBJ1-4
CATASGTVNEKLFF
TGTGCCACGGCTTCCGGGACAGTCAATGAAAAACTGTTTTTT
>TRBV5-5|TRBD1|NA|TRBJ1-5
CASSSTGSNQPQHF
TGTGCCAGCAGCTCGACAGGGAGCAATCAGCCCCAGCATTTT
>TRBV9|TRBD2|NA|TRBJ2-1
CASSTSGRALFGEQFF
TGTGCCAGCAGCACTAGCGGGAGGGCCCTCTTTGGGGAGCAGTTCTTC
>TRBV11-2|NA|NA|TRBJ2-3
CASSTPRVGLDTQYF
TGTGCCAGCAGCACCCCCCGGGTCGGATTAGATACGCAGTATTTT
>TRBV11-2|TRBD1|NA|TRBJ2-3
CASSSRQGADTQYF
TGTGCCAGCAGCTCACGACAGGGGGCAGATACGCAGTATTTT
>TRBV10-2|TRBD1|few|TRBJ1-2
CASRAGTGGDYGYTF
TGCGCCAGCAGAGCCGGGACAGGGGGTGACTATGGCTACACCTTC
>TRBV28|NA|NA|TRBJ2-7
CASSRRDGTYEQYF
TGTGCCAGCAGCCGACGGGACGGCACCTACGAGCAGTACTTC
>TRBV5-1|NA|once|TRBJ2-3
CASSLGHSSTDTQYF
TGCGCCAGCAGCTTGGGCCATTCTAGCACAGATACGCAGTATTTT
>TRBV5-6|NA|once|TRBJ1-1
CASSMTSTEAFF
TGTGCCAGCAGCATGACAAGTACTGAAGCTTTCTTT
>TRBV18|TRBD1|few|TRBJ2-1
CASSPLGQGANEQFF
TGTGCCAGCTCACCACTTGGACAGGGGGCCAATGAGCAGTTCTTC
>TRBV19|NA|NA|TRBJ2-3
CASSTTHSTDTQYF
TGTGCCAGTAGTACAACCCACTCCACAGATACGCAGTATTTT
>TRBV6-5|NA|NA|TRBJ2-2
CASSLLGTGELFF
TGTGCCAGCAGTCTCCTAGGCACCGGGGAGCTGTTTTTT
>TRBV6-6|TRBD2|NA|TRBJ2-7
CASSRDYYEQYF
TGTGCCAGCAGTCGGGACTACTACGAGCAGTACTTC
>TRBV30|NA|NA|TRBJ1-2
CAWSVSGNYGYTF
TGTGCCTGGAGTGTAAGCGGAAACTATGGCTACACCTTC
>TRBV7-2|TRBD1|NA|TRBJ1-4
CASSSGTGYEKLFF
TGTGCCAGCAGCTCCGGGACAGGATATGAAAAACTGTTTTTT
>TRBV6-1|NA|few|TRBJ2-1
CASSAYRQAEQFF
TGTGCCAGCAGTGCTTACCGACAGGCTGAGCAGTTCTTC
>TRBV6-1|NA|NA|TRBJ2-5
CASSDTGPQETQYF
TGTGCCAGCAGTGACACGGGACCGCAAGAGACCCAGTACTTC
>TRBV19|TRBD2|NA|TRBJ2-1
CASSITGGTYNEQFF
TGTGCCAGTAGTATCACGGGAGGAACCTACAATGAGCAGTTCTTC
>TRBV27|NA|NA|TRBJ2-7
CASSLSDRYEQYF
TGTGCCAGCAGTTTATCCGACCGCTACGAGCAGTACTTC
>TRBV28|TRBD2|NA|TRBJ2-7
CASSSPSGRGVYEQYF
TGTGCCAGCAGTTCCCCTAGCGGGAGAGGGGTCTACGAGCAGTACTTC
>TRBV9|NA|NA|TRBJ1-3
CASSERERSGGNTIYF
TGTGCCAGCAGCGAACGGGAAAGGAGCGGAGGAAACACCATATATTTT
>TRBV7-2|NA|NA|TRBJ1-2
CASSQDGTGNYGYTF
TGTGCCAGCAGCCAAGATGGGACGGGAAACTATGGCTACACCTTC
>TRBV5-4|TRBD2|NA|TRBJ2-1
CASSPASGRSYNEQFF
TGTGCCAGCAGTCCCGCTAGCGGGAGATCCTACAATGAGCAGTTCTTC
>TRBV5-6|NA|NA|TRBJ2-7
CASSLSMGLGEQYF
TGTGCCAGCAGCTTGTCGATGGGGTTGGGCGAGCAGTACTTC
>TRBV18|NA|once|TRBJ2-1
CASSPPGPRSYNEQFF
TGTGCCAGCTCACCTCCGGGACCCCGCTCCTACAATGAGCAGTTCTTC
>TRBV29-1|TRBD1|once|TRBJ1-2
CSVEDLLTGYGYTF
TGCAGCGTTGAAGATCTTCTGACAGGGTATGGCTACACCTTC
>TRBV21-1|NA|once|TRBJ2-3
CASTPPSGAGTDTQYF
TGTGCCAGCACCCCACCGTCAGGGGCGGGCACAGATACGCAGTATTTT
>TRBV5-1|NA|NA|TRBJ1-6
CASSFDSNSPLHF
TGCGCCAGCAGCTTCGACAGCAATTCACCCCTCCACTTT
>TRBV7-2|NA|NA|TRBJ2-7
CASSLRPNPNSYEQYF
TGTGCCAGCAGCTTAAGGCCTAACCCCAACTCCTACGAGCAGTACTTC
>TRBV18|NA|NA|TRBJ2-5
CASSLEQETQYF
TGTGCCAGCTCATTGGAACAAGAGACCCAGTACTTC